This entry concerns a single T cell receptor (beta chain). Its antigen is not known. The record originates from a study of blood T cells in healthy people across ages. CDR3 length: 15 amino acids. After removal of 7 bases from V and 5 bases from J, the junction contained 9 bases not matched to a gene. The germline V gene encodes CDR1 MNHNS and CDR2 SASEGT. Alongside a J-beta primer mix, a sample-barcoded 5' primer served in a second PCR lasting about 7 to 11 cycles. Each cDNA molecule, via a template-switch adaptor with 12 random nucleotides, was tagged. TCRdb re-called the 5' RACE reads with MiXCR, one entry per CDR3 protein. The repertoire includes roughly 900,000 distinct CDR3 sequences, roughly 50% of them detected once, and over 10% sits in the top ten. Notes on the study in general: Both higher diversity and more naive CD4+ cells marked long-lived donors when set against aged donors.

Extraction yielded at least 6 micrograms of total RNA per sample. The V gene is TRBV6-1, the J gene TRBJ2-5; 11 nucleotides align to TRBD1. The sequenced sample consisted of blood. This clonotype originated in a man between 25 and 39 years old in good health. CDR3 coding DNA: TGTGCCAGCACCCCGGGACAGGGGGTCTTCGAGACCCAGTACTTC. It translates to CASTPGQGVFETQYF.